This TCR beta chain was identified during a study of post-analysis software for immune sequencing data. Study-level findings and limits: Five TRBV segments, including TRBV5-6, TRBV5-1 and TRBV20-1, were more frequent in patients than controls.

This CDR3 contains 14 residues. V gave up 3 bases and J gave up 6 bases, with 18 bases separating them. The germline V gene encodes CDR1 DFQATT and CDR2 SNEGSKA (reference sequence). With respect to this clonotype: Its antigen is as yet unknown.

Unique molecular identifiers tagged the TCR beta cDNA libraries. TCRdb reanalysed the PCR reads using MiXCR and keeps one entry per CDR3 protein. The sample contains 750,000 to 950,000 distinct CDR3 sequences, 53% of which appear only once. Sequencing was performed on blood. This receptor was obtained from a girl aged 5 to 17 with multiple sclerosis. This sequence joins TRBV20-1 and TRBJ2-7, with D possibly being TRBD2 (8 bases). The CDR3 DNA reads TGCAGTGCTAGCAAGCCAGCGGGGGACAGCGAGCAGTACTTC. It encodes CSASKPAGDSEQYF.